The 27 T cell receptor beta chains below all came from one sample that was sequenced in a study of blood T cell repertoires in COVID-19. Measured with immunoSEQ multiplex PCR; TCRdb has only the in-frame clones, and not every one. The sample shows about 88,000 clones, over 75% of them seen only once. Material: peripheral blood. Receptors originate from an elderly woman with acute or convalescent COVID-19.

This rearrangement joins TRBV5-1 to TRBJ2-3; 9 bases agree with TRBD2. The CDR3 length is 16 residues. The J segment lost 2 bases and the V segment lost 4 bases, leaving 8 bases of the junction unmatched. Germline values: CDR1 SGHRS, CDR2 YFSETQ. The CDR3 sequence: CASSPLAGGNTDTQYF. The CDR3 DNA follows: TGCGCCAGCAGCCCCCTGGCGGGGGGGAACACAGATACGCAGTATTTT.

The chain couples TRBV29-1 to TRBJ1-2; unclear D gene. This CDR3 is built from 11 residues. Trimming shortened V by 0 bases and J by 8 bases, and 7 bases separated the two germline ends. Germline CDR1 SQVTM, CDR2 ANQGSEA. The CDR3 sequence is CSVEDRGGYTF. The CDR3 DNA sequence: TGCAGCGTTGAAGATCGCGGAGGCTACACCTTC.

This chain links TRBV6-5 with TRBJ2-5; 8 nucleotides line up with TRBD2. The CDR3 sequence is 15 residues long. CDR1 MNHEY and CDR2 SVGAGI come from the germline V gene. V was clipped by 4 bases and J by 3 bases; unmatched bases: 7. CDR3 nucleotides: TGTGCCAGCAGTTTCAGCGGGAGTGTGGAAGAGACCCAGTACTTC. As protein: CASSFSGSVEETQYF.

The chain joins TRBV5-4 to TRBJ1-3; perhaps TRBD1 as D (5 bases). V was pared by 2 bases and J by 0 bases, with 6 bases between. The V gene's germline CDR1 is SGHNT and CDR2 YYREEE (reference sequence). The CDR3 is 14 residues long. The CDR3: CASSLQDSGNTIYF. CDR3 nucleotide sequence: TGTGCCAGCAGCTTACAGGACTCTGGAAACACCATATATTTT.

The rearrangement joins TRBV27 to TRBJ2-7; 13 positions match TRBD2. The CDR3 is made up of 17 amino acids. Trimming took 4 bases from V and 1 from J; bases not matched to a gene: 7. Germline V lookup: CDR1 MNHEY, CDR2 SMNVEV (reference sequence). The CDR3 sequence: CASSSRTSGRDSYEQYF. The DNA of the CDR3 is TGTGCCAGCAGTTCACGGACTAGCGGGAGAGATTCCTACGAGCAGTACTTC.

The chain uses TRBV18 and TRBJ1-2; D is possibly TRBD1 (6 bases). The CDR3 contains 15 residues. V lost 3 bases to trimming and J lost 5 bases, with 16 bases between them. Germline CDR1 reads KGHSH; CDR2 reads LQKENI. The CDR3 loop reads CASSPRQGGAYGYTF. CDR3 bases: TGTGCCAGCTCACCTCGGCAAGGGGGTGCGTATGGCTACACCTTC.

The CDR3 sequence: CASSISTGRNTGELFF. The DNA for the CDR3 is TGTGCCAGCAGCATCTCGACAGGGCGAAACACCGGGGAGCTGTTTTTT. The chain has TRBV7-8 and TRBJ2-2; TRBD1 agrees at 7 bases. The CDR3 runs to 16 residues. The V gene end was trimmed by 5 bases and the J gene end by 2 bases; junction bases not matched to a gene: 8. CDR1 is SGHVS, CDR2 FQNEAQ, per germline.

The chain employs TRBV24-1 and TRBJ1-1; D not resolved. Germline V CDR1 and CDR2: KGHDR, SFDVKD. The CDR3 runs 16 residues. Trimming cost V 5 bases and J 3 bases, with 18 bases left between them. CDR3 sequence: CATSARGLPGDTEAFF. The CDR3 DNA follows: TGTGCCACCAGTGCCCGCGGGCTCCCCGGGGACACTGAAGCTTTCTTT.

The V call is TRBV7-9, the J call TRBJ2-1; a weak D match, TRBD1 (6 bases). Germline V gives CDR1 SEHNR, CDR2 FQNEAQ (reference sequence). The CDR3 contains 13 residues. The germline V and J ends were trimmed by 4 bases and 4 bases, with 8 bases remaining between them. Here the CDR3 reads CASSSGTYNEQFF. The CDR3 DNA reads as TGTGCCAGCAGCTCCGGGACATACAATGAGCAGTTCTTC.

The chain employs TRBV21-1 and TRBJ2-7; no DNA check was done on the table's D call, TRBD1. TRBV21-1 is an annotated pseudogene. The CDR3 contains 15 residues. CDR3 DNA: TGTGCCAGCAGCACTAGGACAGGGAGCTCCTACGAGCAGTACTTC. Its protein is CASSTRTGSSYEQYF.

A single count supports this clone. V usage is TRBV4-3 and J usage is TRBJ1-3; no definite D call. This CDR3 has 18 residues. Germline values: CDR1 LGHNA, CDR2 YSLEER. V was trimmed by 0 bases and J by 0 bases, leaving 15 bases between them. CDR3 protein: CASSQDVRGPLSGNTIYF. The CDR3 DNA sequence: TGCGCCAGCAGCCAAGACGTACGAGGTCCCCTCTCTGGAAACACCATATATTTT.

The DNA for the CDR3 is TGTGCCAGCCGACAGATTACCATGAACACTGAAGCTTTCTTT. Residues: CASRQITMNTEAFF. The chain uses TRBV2 and TRBJ1-1, with a possible D match to TRBD1 (5 bases). Germline CDR1 SNHLY, CDR2 FYNNEI. V lost 8 bases to trimming and J lost 0 bases, with 13 bases between them. The CDR3 consists of 14 residues.

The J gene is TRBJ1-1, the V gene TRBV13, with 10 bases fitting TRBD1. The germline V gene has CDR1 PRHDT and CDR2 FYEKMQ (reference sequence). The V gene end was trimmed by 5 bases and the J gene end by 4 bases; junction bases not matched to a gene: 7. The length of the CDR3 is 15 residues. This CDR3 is CASSPLTGGVTEAFF. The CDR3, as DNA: TGTGCCAGCAGCCCGCTGACAGGGGGCGTCACTGAAGCTTTCTTT.

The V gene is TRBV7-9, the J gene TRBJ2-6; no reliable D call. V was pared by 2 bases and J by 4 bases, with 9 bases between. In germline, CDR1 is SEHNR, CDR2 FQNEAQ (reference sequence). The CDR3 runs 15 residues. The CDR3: CASSLIGSGANVLTF. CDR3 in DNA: TGTGCCAGCAGCTTAATCGGGTCCGGGGCCAACGTCCTGACTTTC.

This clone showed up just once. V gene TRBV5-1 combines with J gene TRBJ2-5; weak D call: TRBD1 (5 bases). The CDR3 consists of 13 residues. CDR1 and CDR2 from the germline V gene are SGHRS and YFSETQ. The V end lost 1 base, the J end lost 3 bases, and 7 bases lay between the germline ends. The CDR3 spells CASSLLTEETQYF. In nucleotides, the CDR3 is TGCGCCAGCAGCTTGCTGACAGAAGAGACCCAGTACTTC.

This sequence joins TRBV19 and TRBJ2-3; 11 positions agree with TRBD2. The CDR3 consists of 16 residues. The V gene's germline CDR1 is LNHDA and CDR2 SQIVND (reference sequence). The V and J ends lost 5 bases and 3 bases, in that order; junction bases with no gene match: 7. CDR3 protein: CASSLSLAGVTDTQYF. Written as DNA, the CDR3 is TGTGCCAGTAGTCTCTCACTAGCGGGGGTGACAGATACGCAGTATTTT. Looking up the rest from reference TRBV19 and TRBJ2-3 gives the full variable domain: DGGITQSPKYLFRKEGQNVTLSCEQNLNHDAMYWYRQDPGQGLRLIYYSQIVNDFQKGDIAEGYSVSREKKESFPLTVTSAQKNPTAFYLCASSLSLAGVTDTQYFGPGTRLTVL.

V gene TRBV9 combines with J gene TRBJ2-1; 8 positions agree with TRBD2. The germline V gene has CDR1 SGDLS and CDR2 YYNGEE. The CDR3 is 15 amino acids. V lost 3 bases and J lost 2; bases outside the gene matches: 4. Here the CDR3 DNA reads TGTGCCAGCAGCGAGAGCGGGGGCGCCTACAATGAGCAGTTCTTC. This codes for CASSESGGAYNEQFF.

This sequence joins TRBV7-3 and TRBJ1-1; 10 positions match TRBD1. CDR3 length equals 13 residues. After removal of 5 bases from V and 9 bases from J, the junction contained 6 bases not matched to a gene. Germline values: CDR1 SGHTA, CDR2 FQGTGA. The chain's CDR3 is CASSLGTGDKAFF. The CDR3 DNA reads TGTGCCAGCAGCCTCGGGACAGGGGATAAAGCTTTCTTT. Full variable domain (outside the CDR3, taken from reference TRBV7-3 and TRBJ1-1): GAGVSQTPSNKVTEKGKYVELRCDPISGHTALYWYRQSLGQGPEFLIYFQGTGAADDSGLPNDRFFAVRPEGSVSTLKIQRTERGDSAVYLCASSLGTGDKAFFGQGTRLTVV.

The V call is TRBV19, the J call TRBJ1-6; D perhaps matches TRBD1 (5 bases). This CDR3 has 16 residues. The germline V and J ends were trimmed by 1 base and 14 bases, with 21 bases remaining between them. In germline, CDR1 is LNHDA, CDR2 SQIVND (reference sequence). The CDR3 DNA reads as TGTGCCAGTAGTATAGTGCGGGGGACCCCGGAACGCACCCTCCACTTT. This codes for CASSIVRGTPERTLHF.

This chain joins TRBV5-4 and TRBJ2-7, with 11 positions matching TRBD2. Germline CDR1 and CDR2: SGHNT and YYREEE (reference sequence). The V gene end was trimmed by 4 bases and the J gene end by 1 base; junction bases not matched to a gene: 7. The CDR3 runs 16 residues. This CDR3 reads CASSRNLAGGSYEQYF. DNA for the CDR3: TGTGCCAGCAGCAGGAACCTAGCGGGAGGTTCCTACGAGCAGTACTTC. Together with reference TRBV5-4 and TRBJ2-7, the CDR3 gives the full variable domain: ETGVTQSPTHLIKTRGQQVTLRCSSQSGHNTVSWYQQALGQGPQFIFQYYREEENGRGNFPPRFSGLQFPNYSSELNVNALELDDSALYLCASSRNLAGGSYEQYFGPGTRLTVT.

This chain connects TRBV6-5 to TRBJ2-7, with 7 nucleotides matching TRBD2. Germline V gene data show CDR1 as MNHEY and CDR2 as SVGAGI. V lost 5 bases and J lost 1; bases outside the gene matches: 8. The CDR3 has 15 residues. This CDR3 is CASSPGLGISYEQYF. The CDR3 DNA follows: TGTGCCAGCAGTCCCGGACTAGGAATTTCCTACGAGCAGTACTTC.

CDR3 nucleotides: TGCGCCAGCAGTTCCTTAGCGGGGGCCTACAATGAGCAGTTCTTC. It encodes CASSSLAGAYNEQFF. V usage is TRBV5-1 and J usage is TRBJ2-1; 9 nucleotides match TRBD2. The CDR3 totals 15 residues. V was pared by 5 bases and J by 2 bases, with 5 bases of the junction left unmatched. Germline lookup yields CDR1 SGHRS and CDR2 YFSETQ.

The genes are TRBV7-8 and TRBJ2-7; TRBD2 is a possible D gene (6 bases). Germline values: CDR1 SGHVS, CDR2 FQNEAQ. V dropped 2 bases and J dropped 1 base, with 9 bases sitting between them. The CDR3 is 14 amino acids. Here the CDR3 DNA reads TGTGCCAGCAGCTTAAACCGGGAGTCCTACGAGCAGTACTTC. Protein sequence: CASSLNRESYEQYF.

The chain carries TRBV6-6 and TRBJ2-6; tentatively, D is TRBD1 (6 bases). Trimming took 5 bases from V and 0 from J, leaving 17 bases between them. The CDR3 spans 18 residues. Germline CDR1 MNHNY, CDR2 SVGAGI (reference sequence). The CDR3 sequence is CASSRVSGQISGANVLTF. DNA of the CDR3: TGTGCCAGCAGTCGCGTTTCGGGACAAATCTCTGGGGCCAACGTCCTGACTTTC.

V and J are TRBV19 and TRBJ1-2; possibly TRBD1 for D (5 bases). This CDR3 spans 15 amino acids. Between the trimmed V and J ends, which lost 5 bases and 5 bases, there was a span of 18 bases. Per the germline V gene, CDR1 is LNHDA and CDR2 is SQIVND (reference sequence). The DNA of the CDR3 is TGTGCCAGTAGTCCCTGGGAGGGACTTGGATATGGCTACACCTTC. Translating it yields CASSPWEGLGYGYTF.

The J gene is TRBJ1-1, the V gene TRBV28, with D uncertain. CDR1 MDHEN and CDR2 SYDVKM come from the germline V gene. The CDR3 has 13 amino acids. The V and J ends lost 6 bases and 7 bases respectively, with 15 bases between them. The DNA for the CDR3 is TGTGCCAGCAGCCACCCTGCGGGTATTGAAGCTTTCTTT. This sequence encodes CASSHPAGIEAFF.

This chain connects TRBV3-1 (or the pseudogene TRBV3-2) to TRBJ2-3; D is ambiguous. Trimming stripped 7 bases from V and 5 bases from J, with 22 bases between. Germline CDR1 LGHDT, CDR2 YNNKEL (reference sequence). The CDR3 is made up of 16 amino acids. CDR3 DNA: TGTGCCAGCAAACATACATCGGCAGGCGATGAAGATACGCAGTATTTT. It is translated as CASKHTSAGDEDTQYF.